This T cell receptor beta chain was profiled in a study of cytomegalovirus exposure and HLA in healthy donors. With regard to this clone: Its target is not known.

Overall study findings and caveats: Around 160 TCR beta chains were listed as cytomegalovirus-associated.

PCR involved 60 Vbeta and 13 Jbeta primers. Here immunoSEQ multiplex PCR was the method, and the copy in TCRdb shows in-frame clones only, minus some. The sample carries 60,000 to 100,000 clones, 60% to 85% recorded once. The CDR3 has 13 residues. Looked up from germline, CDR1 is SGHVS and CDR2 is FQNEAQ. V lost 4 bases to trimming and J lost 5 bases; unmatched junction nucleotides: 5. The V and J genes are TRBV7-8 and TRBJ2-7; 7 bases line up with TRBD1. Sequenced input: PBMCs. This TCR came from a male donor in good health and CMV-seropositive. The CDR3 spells CASSSRDSHEQYF. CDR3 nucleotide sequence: TGTGCCAGCAGCTCTAGGGACAGCCACGAGCAGTACTTC.